The 25 T cell receptor beta chains below were found in one sample sequenced in a study of blood T cell repertoires in COVID-19. Clones were read by immunoSEQ multiplex PCR, and TCRdb kept only the in-frame ones, dropping some. Here the sample spans some 73,000 clones, 86% being singletons. Sequencing was done on a sample of peripheral blood. The receptor source for this set is a man older than 75 with COVID-19, enrolled during active disease.

This clone was recorded a few times. The CDR3 sequence: CATSRVSTGAYNEQFF. The CDR3, as DNA: TGTGCCACCAGCAGAGTCTCCACAGGGGCCTACAATGAGCAGTTCTTC. The rearrangement links TRBV15 to TRBJ2-1; 7 bases agree with TRBD1. Losses at the gene ends were 1 base for V and 2 bases for J; bases not matched to a gene: 5. CDR3 size: 16 residues. Germline V gene sequence: CDR1 LNHNV, CDR2 YYDKDF (reference sequence). Combining the CDR3 with reference TRBV15 and TRBJ2-1 gives the whole variable domain DAMVIQNPRYQVTQFGKPVTLSCSQTLNHNVMYWYQQKSSQAPKLLFHYYDKDFNNEADTPDNFQSRRPNTSFCFLDIRSPGLGDTAMYLCATSRVSTGAYNEQFFGPGTRLTVL.

The rearrangement uses TRBV19 and TRBJ1-1; D call uncertain. The CDR3 extends over 16 amino acids. The germline V and J ends were trimmed by 3 bases and 0 bases, with 14 bases remaining between them. CDR1 LNHDA and CDR2 SQIVND come from the germline V gene (reference sequence). CDR3 nucleotide sequence: TGTGCCAGTAGTATGGGCAGCGGACTCATGAACACTGAAGCTTTCTTT. This translates into CASSMGSGLMNTEAFF.

The rearrangement uses TRBV7-2 and TRBJ2-2; no firm D call. Germline CDR1 is SGHTA and CDR2 is FQGNSA. Trimming cost V 5 bases and J 6 bases, with 10 bases left between them. This CDR3 region has 13 residues. CDR3 nucleotides: TGTGCCAGCAGCCTAGTCCAGGCCGGGGAGCTGTTTTTT. This gives the protein CASSLVQAGELFF.

This chain's CDR3 is CASKPGQGAYEQYF. The CDR3 DNA reads TGTGCCAGCAAGCCGGGACAGGGGGCCTACGAGCAGTACTTC. V gene TRBV7-8 combines with J gene TRBJ2-7; 11 nucleotides match TRBD1. The CDR3 runs to 14 residues. The germline V gene encodes CDR1 SGHVS and CDR2 FQNEAQ. With V trimmed by 7 bases and J by 2 bases, 4 bases remained unmatched.

In this sample, this clone turned up once. V and J are TRBV18 and TRBJ2-3; 7 nucleotides align to TRBD1. The junction had 9 bases not matched to a gene; V was cut back by 4 bases and J by 5 bases. The CDR3 consists of 15 residues. In germline, CDR1 is KGHSH, CDR2 LQKENI. The CDR3 spells CASSLLGQPGDTQYF. Here the CDR3 DNA reads TGTGCCAGCTCACTTTTGGGACAGCCCGGAGATACGCAGTATTTT.

This clone was seen a handful of times. The gene calls are TRBV28 and TRBJ1-3; 7 bases are shared with TRBD1. Germline trimming cut 4 bases from V and 0 bases from J; bases unmatched to any gene: 9. CDR1 and CDR2 (germline): MDHEN, SYDVKM. The length of the CDR3 is 17 residues. CDR3 bases: TGTGCCAGCAGTTCGGCCCCAGGGGGAGGCTCTGGAAACACCATATATTTT. This codes for CASSSAPGGGSGNTIYF.

The chain couples TRBV7-2 to TRBJ2-7, with D possibly being TRBD2 (5 bases). CDR1 is SGHTA and CDR2 is FQGNSA in the germline V gene. V lost 4 bases and J lost 6, with 10 bases in between. The CDR3 is made up of 12 amino acids. CDR3 sequence reads: CASSSPGGEQYF. The CDR3 bases are TGTGCCAGCAGCTCCCCCGGAGGCGAGCAGTACTTC.

The chain employs TRBV5-6 and TRBJ1-1; the D is unclear. Germline V lookup: CDR1 SGHDT, CDR2 YYEEEE. This CDR3 is 13 amino acids long. The ends were cut back, 4 bases at V and 4 bases at J, with 11 bases in the middle. This CDR3 reads CASSLRSITEAFF. In nucleotides, the CDR3 is TGTGCCAGCAGCCTTAGATCGATCACTGAAGCTTTCTTT.

In its sample, this clone was seen once. The chain recombines TRBV2 with TRBJ1-2; 10 bases agree with TRBD1. Germline V gene lookup returns CDR1 SNHLY and CDR2 FYNNEI. V shed 5 bases, J shed 6 bases, and the junction held 9 bases outside the gene matches. CDR3 length: 15 amino acids. The CDR3 reads CASSMEWDRGNGYTF. CDR3 DNA: TGTGCCAGCAGTATGGAGTGGGACAGGGGAAATGGCTACACCTTC.

The chain recombines TRBV5-1 with TRBJ2-5, with D hard to call. The CDR3 is 13 residues long. Per the germline V gene, CDR1 is SGHRS and CDR2 is YFSETQ. Trimming cost V 0 bases and J 1 base, with 4 bases left between them. The CDR3 here is CASSLVLQETQYF. CDR3 DNA sequence: TGCGCCAGCAGCTTGGTCCTCCAAGAGACCCAGTACTTC.

The genes are TRBV11-3 and TRBJ2-1; 7 bases agree with TRBD1. CDR1 is SGHNT and CDR2 is YENEEA in the germline V gene. This CDR3 contains 15 residues. The V segment lost 5 bases and the J segment 2 bases; nucleotides outside the gene matches: 6. CDR3 coding DNA: TGTGCCAGCAGCAAGGGGGCCGAGACCTACAATGAGCAGTTCTTC. Translation: CASSKGAETYNEQFF.

The V call is TRBV29-1, the J call TRBJ2-3; 8 nucleotides align to TRBD1. This CDR3 has 16 residues. Germline V lookup: CDR1 SQVTM, CDR2 ANQGSEA. With V trimmed by 4 bases and J by 2 bases, 11 bases remained unmatched. In nucleotides, the CDR3 is TGCAGCGTTGGTAATGCAGGGGGCTATTTCACAGATACGCAGTATTTT. It yields the protein CSVGNAGGYFTDTQYF.

The chain joins TRBV7-8 to TRBJ2-1; 10 positions agree with TRBD1. The CDR3 runs 15 residues. Germline values: CDR1 SGHVS, CDR2 FQNEAQ. The ends lost 5 bases at V and 3 bases at J; junction bases unmatched: 4. In DNA, the CDR3 is TGTGCCAGCAGCCAACGGACAGGGGGCTACAATGAGCAGTTCTTC. It specifies CASSQRTGGYNEQFF.

This clone was counted a single time. This chain uses TRBV5-1 with TRBJ1-4, with D tentatively TRBD1 (6 bases). V lost 4 bases, J lost 5 bases, and 18 bases lay in between. Germline CDR1 SGHRS, CDR2 YFSETQ. There are 16 residues in the CDR3. The CDR3 DNA sequence: TGCGCCAGCAGCCCAGGACAGAGGGTCAGGAATGAAAAACTGTTTTTT. It translates to CASSPGQRVRNEKLFF.

The rearrangement uses TRBV7-2 and TRBJ2-7; possibly TRBD2 for D (5 bases). This CDR3 is built from 13 residues. Trimming stripped 5 bases from V and 1 base from J, with 9 bases between. Looked up from germline, CDR1 is SGHTA and CDR2 is FQGNSA. The CDR3 nucleotides read TGTGCCAGCAGCCAACGGGATTCCTACGAGCAGTACTTC. As protein: CASSQRDSYEQYF.

This chain uses TRBV6-1 with TRBJ2-7; D is unresolved. V shed 3 bases and J shed 4 bases, with 7 bases lying between them. The CDR3 loop spans 12 amino acids. Per germline, CDR1 MNHNS and CDR2 SASEGT. The CDR3: CASSETNYEQYF. The CDR3, as DNA: TGTGCCAGCAGTGAGACAAATTACGAGCAGTACTTC.

The J gene is TRBJ2-3, the V gene TRBV4-3; a weak D match, TRBD1 (6 bases). There are 17 residues in the CDR3. V lost 1 base and J lost 0, with 14 bases in between. The germline V gene encodes CDR1 LGHNA and CDR2 YSLEER. The CDR3 bases are TGCGCCAGCAGCCAAGCGACTCCAGGGGTCAGCACAGATACGCAGTATTTT. Translated: CASSQATPGVSTDTQYF.

The CDR3 nucleotides read TGTGCCAGCTCACCAGGACTGAGCTATGGCTACACCTTC. Encoded protein: CASSPGLSYGYTF. This chain joins TRBV18 and TRBJ1-2; D gene unclear. The CDR3 extends over 13 amino acids. Trimming cost V 2 bases and J 4 bases, with 8 bases left between them. CDR1 and CDR2 (germline): KGHSH, LQKENI.

The chain recombines TRBV5-1 with TRBJ2-2; 10 bases map to TRBD1. V dropped 2 bases and J dropped 2; count of bases not matched to a gene: 6. From germline, CDR1 is SGHRS and CDR2 YFSETQ. This CDR3 has 17 amino acids. CDR3 loop: CASSFTDRGINTGELFF. CDR3 coding DNA: TGCGCCAGCAGCTTTACGGACAGGGGGATTAACACCGGGGAGCTGTTTTTT.

The chain joins TRBV5-5 to TRBJ1-2; 7 nucleotides match TRBD1. This CDR3 contains 13 residues. V lost 2 bases to trimming and J lost 6 bases; unmatched junction nucleotides: 4. Germline V lookup: CDR1 SGHKS, CDR2 YYEKEE (reference sequence). DNA for the CDR3: TGTGCCAGCAGCTTAGACAGGGACGATGGCTACACCTTC. Protein: CASSLDRDDGYTF.

The rearrangement links TRBV7-3 to TRBJ1-5; D gene uncertain. Germline CDR1 is SGHTA and CDR2 is FQGTGA. Trimming took off 5 bases at V and 0 bases at J, with 8 bases between the two ends. CDR3 length equals 14 residues. The CDR3 sequence: CASSPQSSNQPQHF. CDR3 in DNA: TGTGCCAGCAGCCCACAGTCTAGCAATCAGCCCCAGCATTTT.

The chain employs TRBV6-6 and TRBJ1-1, with D tentatively TRBD1 (5 bases). Germline assignment: CDR1 MNHNY and CDR2 SVGAGI (reference sequence). V lost 0 bases and J 3 bases, leaving 11 bases between the germline ends. CDR3 length equals 15 residues. The CDR3 is CASSYSGRADTEAFF. The CDR3 nucleotides are TGTGCCAGCAGTTACTCCGGCAGGGCGGACACTGAAGCTTTCTTT.

This clone was seen ten or more times. The V and J genes are TRBV15 and TRBJ2-1, with D possibly TRBD2 on 5 matching bases. The CDR3 totals 16 residues. Between the trimmed V and J ends, which lost 1 base and 1 base, there was a span of 11 bases. Germline-derived CDR1 and CDR2 are LNHNV and YYDKDF (reference sequence). CDR3 region: CATSRGPSQSYNEQFF. The CDR3 DNA is TGTGCCACCAGCAGAGGCCCTAGCCAGTCCTACAATGAGCAGTTCTTC.

This chain uses TRBV18 with TRBJ1-1, with D perhaps TRBD1 (5 bases). Germline V CDR1 and CDR2: KGHSH, LQKENI. The length of the CDR3 is 13 residues. V was shortened by 3 bases and J by 5 bases, with 10 bases between the two germline ends. The CDR3 reads CASSPRRGTEAFF. The CDR3 DNA follows: TGTGCCAGCTCACCCCGAAGGGGAACTGAAGCTTTCTTT.

The chain recombines TRBV5-4 with TRBJ2-2; tentatively, D is TRBD2 (6 bases). V was clipped by 7 bases and J by 5 bases, with 15 bases between them. The length of the CDR3 is 14 residues. Germline V gives CDR1 SGHNT, CDR2 YYREEE (reference sequence). The CDR3 bases are TGTGCCAGCGAAGGAACGGGGAGGACCGGGGAGCTGTTTTTT. This gives the protein CASEGTGRTGELFF.